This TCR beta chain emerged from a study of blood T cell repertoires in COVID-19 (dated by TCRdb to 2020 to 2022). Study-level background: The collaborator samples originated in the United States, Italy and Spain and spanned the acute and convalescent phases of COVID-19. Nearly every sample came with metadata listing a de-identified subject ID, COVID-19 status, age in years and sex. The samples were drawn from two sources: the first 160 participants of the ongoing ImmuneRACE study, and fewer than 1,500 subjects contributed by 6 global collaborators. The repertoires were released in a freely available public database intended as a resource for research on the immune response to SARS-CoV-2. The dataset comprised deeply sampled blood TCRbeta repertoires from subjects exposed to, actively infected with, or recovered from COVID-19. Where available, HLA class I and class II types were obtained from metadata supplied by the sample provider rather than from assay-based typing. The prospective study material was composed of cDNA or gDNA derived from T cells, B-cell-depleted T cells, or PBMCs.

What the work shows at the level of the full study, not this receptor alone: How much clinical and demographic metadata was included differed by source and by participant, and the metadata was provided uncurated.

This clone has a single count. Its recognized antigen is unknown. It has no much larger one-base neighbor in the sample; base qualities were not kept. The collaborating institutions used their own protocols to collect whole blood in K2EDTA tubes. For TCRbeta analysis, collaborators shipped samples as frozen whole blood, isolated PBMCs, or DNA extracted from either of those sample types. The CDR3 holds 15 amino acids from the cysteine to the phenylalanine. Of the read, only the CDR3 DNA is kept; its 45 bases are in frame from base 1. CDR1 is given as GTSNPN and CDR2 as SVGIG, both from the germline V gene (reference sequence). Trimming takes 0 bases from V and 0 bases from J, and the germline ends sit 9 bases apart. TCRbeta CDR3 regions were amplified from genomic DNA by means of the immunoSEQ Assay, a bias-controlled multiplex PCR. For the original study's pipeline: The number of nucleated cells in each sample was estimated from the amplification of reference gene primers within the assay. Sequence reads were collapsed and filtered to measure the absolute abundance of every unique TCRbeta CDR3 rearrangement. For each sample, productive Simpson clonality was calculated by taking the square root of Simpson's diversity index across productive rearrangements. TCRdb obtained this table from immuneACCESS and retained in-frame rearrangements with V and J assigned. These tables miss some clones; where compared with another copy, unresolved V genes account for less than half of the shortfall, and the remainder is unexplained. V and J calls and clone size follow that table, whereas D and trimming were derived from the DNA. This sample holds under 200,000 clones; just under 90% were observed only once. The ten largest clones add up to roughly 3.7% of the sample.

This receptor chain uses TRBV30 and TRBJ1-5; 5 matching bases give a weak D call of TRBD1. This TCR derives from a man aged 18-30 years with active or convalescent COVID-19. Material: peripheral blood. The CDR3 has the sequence CAWSVGAYSNQPQHF. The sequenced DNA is TGTGCCTGGAGTGTAGGGGCCTATAGCAATCAGCCCCAGCATTTT.